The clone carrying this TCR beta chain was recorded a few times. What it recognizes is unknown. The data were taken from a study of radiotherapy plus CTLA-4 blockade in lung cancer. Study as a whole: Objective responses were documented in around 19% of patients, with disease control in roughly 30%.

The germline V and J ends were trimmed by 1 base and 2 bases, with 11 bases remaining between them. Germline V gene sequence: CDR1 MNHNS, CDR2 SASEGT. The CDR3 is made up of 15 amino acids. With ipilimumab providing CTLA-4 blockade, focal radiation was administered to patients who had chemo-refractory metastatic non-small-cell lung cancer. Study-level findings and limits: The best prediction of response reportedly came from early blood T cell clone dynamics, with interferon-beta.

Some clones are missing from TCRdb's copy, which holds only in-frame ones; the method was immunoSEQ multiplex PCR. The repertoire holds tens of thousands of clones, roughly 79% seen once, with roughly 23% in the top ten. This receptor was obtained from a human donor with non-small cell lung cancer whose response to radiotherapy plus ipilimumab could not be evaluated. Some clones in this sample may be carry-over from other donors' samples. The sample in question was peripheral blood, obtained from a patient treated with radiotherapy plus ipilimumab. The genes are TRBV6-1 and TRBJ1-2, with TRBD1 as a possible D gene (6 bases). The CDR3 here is CASSEGTALNYGYTF. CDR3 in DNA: TGTGCCAGCAGTGAAGGGACAGCGCTAAACTATGGCTACACCTTC.